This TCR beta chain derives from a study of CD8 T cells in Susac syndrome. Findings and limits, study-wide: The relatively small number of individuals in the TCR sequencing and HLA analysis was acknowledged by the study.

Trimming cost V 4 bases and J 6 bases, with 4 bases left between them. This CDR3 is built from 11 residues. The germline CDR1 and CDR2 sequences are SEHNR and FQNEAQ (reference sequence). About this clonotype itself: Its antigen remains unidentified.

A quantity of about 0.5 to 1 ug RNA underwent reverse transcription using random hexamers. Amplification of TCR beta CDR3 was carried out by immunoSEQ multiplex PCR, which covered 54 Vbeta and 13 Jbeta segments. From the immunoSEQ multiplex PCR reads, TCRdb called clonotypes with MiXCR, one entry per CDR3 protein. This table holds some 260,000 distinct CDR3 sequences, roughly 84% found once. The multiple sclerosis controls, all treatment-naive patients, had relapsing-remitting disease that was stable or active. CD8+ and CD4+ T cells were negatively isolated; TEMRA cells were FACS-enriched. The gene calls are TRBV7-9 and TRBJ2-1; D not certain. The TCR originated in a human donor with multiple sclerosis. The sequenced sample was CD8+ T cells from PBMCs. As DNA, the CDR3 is TGTGCCAGCAGCTCCCGCAATGAGCAGTTCTTC. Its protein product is CASSSRNEQFF.